The 29 T cell receptor beta chains in this list originate from one sample, sequenced in a study of regulatory T cells in long-lasting Graves disease. Time point indicated: newly diagnosed GD, antithyroid drugs for less than 3 months. Preparation of the TCR library used RNA extracted from PBMCs. Arm-PCR with iRepertoire HTBI primers amplified the CDR3 regions for these TCR beta libraries. One entry per CDR3 protein results from TCRdb running MiXCR on the multiplex PCR reads. The sample has about 420,000 distinct CDR3 sequences, about 17% seen once. These data are also associated with another study on T cells in Graves' hyperthyroidism and ophthalmopathy.

Sequenced material: peripheral blood mononuclear cells (PBMCs), taken at new diagnosis, from a patient treated with antithyroid drugs. The receptors here all came from a woman between 18 and 29 years old with Graves disease.

This clonotype showed up many times. This rearrangement joins TRBV7-3 to TRBJ2-1; D is undetermined. The CDR3 contains 14 residues. Germline values: CDR1 SGHTA, CDR2 FQGTGA. The V gene lost 1 base and the J gene lost 4 bases, with 8 bases spanning the gap. CDR3 residues: CASSLMAAYNEQFF. CDR3 nucleotides: TGTGCCAGCAGCTTAATGGCTGCGTACAATGAGCAGTTCTTC. The variable domain in full, with the rest retrieved from reference TRBV7-3 and TRBJ2-1, is GAGVSQTPSNKVTEKGKYVELRCDPISGHTALYWYRQSLGQGPEFLIYFQGTGAADDSGLPNDRFFAVRPEGSVSTLKIQRTERGDSAVYLCASSLMAAYNEQFFGPGTRLTVL.

This clonotype was seen a few times. V and J are TRBV3-1 and TRBJ2-1; the match to TRBD2 covers 8 bases. Losses at the gene ends were 4 bases for V and 6 bases for J; bases not matched to a gene: 11. CDR1 is LGHDT, CDR2 YNNKEL, per germline (reference sequence). CDR3 length: 16 amino acids. The CDR3 region has the DNA TGTGCCAGCAGCCGCCACCAACTAGCGGCTATCAATGAGCAGTTCTTC. Protein product: CASSRHQLAAINEQFF.

The V and J genes are TRBV29-1 and TRBJ2-7; no firm D call. This CDR3 spans 12 amino acids. The V and J ends lost 6 bases and 3 bases respectively, with 12 bases between them. Germline V gene data show CDR1 as SQVTM and CDR2 as ANQGSEA. DNA for the CDR3: TGCAGCGTCATTACTGGCAACTACGAGCAGTACTTC. Translation gives CSVITGNYEQYF.

This clonotype was recorded a few times. One end of the junction does not line up with germline, which may come from a read error. Written as DNA, the CDR3 is TGTGCCAGCAGCTCTCCGCCTCGCGATGCTTCCTTT. As protein: CASSSPPRDASF. The chain recombines TRBV7-2 with TRBJ1-1; D remains ambiguous. Germline loops: CDR1 SGHTA, CDR2 FQGNSA. This CDR3 has 12 residues.

This CDR3 reads CASRVAGSYNEQFF. As DNA, the CDR3 is TGTGCCAGCAGGGTAGCGGGCTCCTACAATGAGCAGTTCTTC. The rearrangement joins TRBV6-1 to TRBJ2-1; 7 nucleotides agree with TRBD2. Germline V gene data show CDR1 as MNHNS and CDR2 as SASEGT. This CDR3 is built from 14 residues. V lost 6 bases to trimming and J lost 0 bases; unmatched junction nucleotides: 2.

This clonotype was counted once. This chain links TRBV29-1 with TRBJ1-2, with D possibly TRBD1 on 5 matching bases. V was cut by 4 bases and J by 3 bases, with 12 bases left in between. Germline V lookup: CDR1 SQVTM, CDR2 ANQGSEA. The CDR3 consists of 13 residues. The CDR3 sequence: CSVAWGSDYGYTF. The CDR3 DNA sequence: TGCAGCGTTGCATGGGGGTCGGACTATGGCTACACCTTC.

The chain couples TRBV7-9 to TRBJ2-2; 10 bases are a match to TRBD2. This CDR3 comprises 16 residues. The V segment lost 5 bases and the J segment 3 bases; nucleotides outside the gene matches: 6. CDR1 and CDR2 (germline): SEHNR, FQNEAQ (reference sequence). The chain's CDR3 is CASSPLSGGYTGELFF. The CDR3 DNA reads TGTGCCAGCAGCCCCCTTAGCGGGGGGTACACCGGGGAGCTGTTTTTT.

The V call is TRBV6-9, the J call TRBJ2-6, with no clear D. The CDR3 runs to 19 residues. Germline-derived CDR1 and CDR2 are MNHGY and SVAAGI. Trimming cost V 3 bases and J 0 bases, with 18 bases left between them. DNA for the CDR3: TGTGCCAGCAGTTACACACTCGCCCCATGGGGCTCTGGGGCCAACGTCCTGACTTTC. Residues: CASSYTLAPWGSGANVLTF.

This clonotype was recorded a few times. The gene calls are TRBV4-3 and TRBJ2-7; 14 nucleotides match TRBD2. Germline-derived CDR1 and CDR2 are LGHNA and YSLEER. There are 16 residues in the CDR3. V shed 3 bases, J shed 3 bases, and the junction held 4 bases outside the gene matches. The CDR3 spells CASSQTGLAGVYEQYF. DNA for the CDR3: TGCGCCAGCAGCCAGACGGGACTAGCGGGAGTCTACGAGCAGTACTTC.

The chain has TRBV7-2 and TRBJ2-7; perhaps TRBD1 as D (6 bases). The CDR3 is 16 amino acids. Trimming left V 5 bases short and J 4 bases short, with 21 bases between. The germline CDR1 and CDR2 sequences are SGHTA and FQGNSA. The CDR3, as DNA: TGTGCCAGCAGCCCAAGGTCCGGAAGCAGGGGTTACGAGCAGTACTTC. Protein: CASSPRSGSRGYEQYF.

The genes are TRBV7-2 and TRBJ2-7; 10 bases line up with TRBD2. Germline V gives CDR1 SGHTA, CDR2 FQGNSA. The CDR3 runs 15 residues. J gave up 4 bases and V 4 bases, and 7 bases lay outside the gene matches. The chain's CDR3 is CASSSPGLAKYEQYF. CDR3 sequence (DNA): TGTGCCAGCAGCTCGCCGGGACTAGCGAAGTACGAGCAGTACTTC.

This clonotype has at least ten counts. The chain combines TRBV18 with TRBJ2-5, with D possibly being TRBD2 (6 bases). Trimming pared 2 bases from V and 3 bases from J, leaving 10 bases between. Germline CDR1 reads KGHSH; CDR2 reads LQKENI. This CDR3 contains 14 residues. This CDR3 reads CASSPTRGKETQYF. The CDR3, as DNA: TGTGCCAGCTCACCAACACGGGGGAAAGAGACCCAGTACTTC.

The chain employs TRBV7-9 and TRBJ2-5; D may be TRBD1 or TRBD2 (5 bases each). CDR1 is SEHNR, CDR2 FQNEAQ, per germline (reference sequence). This CDR3 is built from 14 residues. The V and J ends lost 8 bases and 2 bases respectively, with 15 bases between them. CDR3 region: CASRDGDRQETQYF. CDR3 coding DNA: TGTGCCAGCCGCGACGGGGACCGACAAGAGACCCAGTACTTC.

The chain employs TRBV7-3 and TRBJ2-2, with D maybe TRBD1 (6 bases). Trimming pared 1 base from V and 3 bases from J, leaving 12 bases between. The CDR3 covers 16 residues. Germline values: CDR1 SGHTA, CDR2 FQGTGA. The CDR3 loop reads CASSLSVAGDTGELFF. The CDR3 DNA is TGTGCCAGCAGCTTAAGTGTTGCAGGGGACACCGGGGAGCTGTTTTTT.

Turning to this clonotype: An end of the junction differs from the germline gene, which may be a read error. CDR3 residues: CASSVRTGNTEELFF. The CDR3 DNA sequence: TGTGCCAGCAGCGTTCGGACAGGGAACACCGAGGAGCTGTTTTTT. The chain recombines TRBV9 with TRBJ2-2, with 8 bases that match TRBD1. CDR1 and CDR2 (germline): SGDLS, YYNGEE. CDR3 size: 15 residues.

The chain couples TRBV6-1 to TRBJ2-3, with D hard to call. Germline V gene sequence: CDR1 MNHNS, CDR2 SASEGT. Trimming cost V 7 bases and J 1 base, with 6 bases left between them. The CDR3 extends over 12 amino acids. The CDR3 loop reads CASKKGTDTQYF. DNA of the CDR3: TGTGCCAGCAAAAAAGGCACAGATACGCAGTATTTT.

This clonotype was picked up many times. The rearrangement links TRBV29-1 to TRBJ1-5, with D unresolved. CDR1 SQVTM and CDR2 ANQGSEA come from the germline V gene. The CDR3 extends over 12 amino acids. V lost 6 bases and J lost 4, with 10 bases in between. CDR3: CSVGWGNQPQHF. The CDR3 coding sequence is TGCAGCGTGGGGTGGGGAAATCAGCCCCAGCATTTT.

This clonotype has at least ten counts. The gene calls are TRBV7-9 and TRBJ2-7, with D unclear. Germline V lookup: CDR1 SEHNR, CDR2 FQNEAQ (reference sequence). The CDR3 has 12 residues. V lost 5 bases to trimming and J lost 4 bases, with 9 bases between them. This CDR3 reads CASSRQNYEQYF. CDR3 bases: TGTGCCAGCAGCCGTCAGAATTACGAGCAGTACTTC.

The genes are TRBV20-1 and TRBJ2-4; 14 bases agree with TRBD2. The CDR3 spans 18 residues. The germline gives CDR1 DFQATT, CDR2 SNEGSKA (reference sequence). The ends lost 1 base at V and 2 bases at J; junction bases unmatched: 7. The CDR3 loop reads CSARGGTSGSLSKNIQYF. Written as DNA, the CDR3 is TGCAGTGCTAGAGGAGGGACTAGCGGGAGCTTATCCAAAAACATTCAGTACTTC.

This clonotype appeared a few times. The CDR3 here is CASSRPTLGGASTDTQYF. Written as DNA, the CDR3 is TGTGCCAGCAGTCGACCGACTCTAGGGGGGGCTAGCACAGATACGCAGTATTTT. This chain links TRBV6-1 with TRBJ2-3; D is possibly TRBD2 (7 bases). Germline values: CDR1 MNHNS, CDR2 SASEGT. This CDR3 region has 18 residues. Trimming pared 5 bases from V and 0 bases from J, leaving 21 bases between.

This chain uses TRBV4-1 with TRBJ1-1, with a tentative D call TRBD1 (5 bases). The V end was cut by 3 bases, the J end by 4 bases, with 15 bases between. This CDR3 comprises 15 residues. Germline V gene sequence: CDR1 MGHRA, CDR2 YSYEKL. CDR3 coding DNA: TGCGCCAGCAGCCAGGCAAATTTACAGGTCACTGAAGCTTTCTTT. It encodes CASSQANLQVTEAFF.

A word on this clonotype: A single base separates this from a much larger clone, so it may be a read error. V usage is TRBV12-3 or TRBV12-4 and J usage is TRBJ1-2, with 8 bases that match TRBD1. The CDR3 is 15 residues long. The CDR3 DNA reads as TGTGCCAGCAGTTTAGCGCTAGGACAGGGCTATGGCTACATCTTC. It translates to CASSLALGQGYGYIF.

In this sample, this clonotype turned up a few times. CDR3 region: CASSLSSDSTDTQYF. The CDR3 region has the DNA TGTGCCAGCAGCTTGAGTTCAGATAGCACAGATACGCAGTATTTT. The chain uses TRBV7-3 and TRBJ2-3; no definite D call. CDR3 length: 15 amino acids. Trimming cost V 3 bases and J 0 bases, with 10 bases left between them. Germline lookup yields CDR1 SGHTA and CDR2 FQGTGA.

CDR3 sequence reads: CASSVSTEQFF. The CDR3 DNA reads TGTGCCAGCAGCGTATCGACTGAGCAGTTCTTC. The chain recombines TRBV9 with TRBJ2-1; D unclear. V was pared by 1 base and J by 9 bases, with 5 bases between. The CDR3 has 11 amino acids. Germline lookup yields CDR1 SGDLS and CDR2 YYNGEE. Supplemented by reference TRBV9 and TRBJ2-1, the full variable domain reads DSGVTQTPKHLITATGQRVTLRCSPRSGDLSVYWYQQSLDQGLQFLIQYYNGEERAKGNILERFSAQQFPDLHSELNLSSLELGDSALYFCASSVSTEQFFGPGTRLTVL.

This clonotype came up many times. The chain carries TRBV6-1 and TRBJ2-1; D might be TRBD2 (5 bases). Per the germline V gene, CDR1 is MNHNS and CDR2 is SASEGT. Trimming took 3 bases from V and 3 from J, leaving 6 bases between them. This CDR3 region has 13 residues. The CDR3 spells CASSDEGYNEQFF. CDR3 nucleotide sequence: TGTGCCAGCAGTGATGAGGGCTACAATGAGCAGTTCTTC.

The genes are TRBV27 and TRBJ2-4; 8 bases fit TRBD1. The CDR3 is 17 amino acids. From germline, CDR1 is MNHEY and CDR2 SMNVEV (reference sequence). Trimming took 5 bases from V and 3 from J; bases not matched to a gene: 12. CDR3 amino acids: CASSAATGTGIKNIQYF. The CDR3 DNA follows: TGTGCCAGCAGTGCTGCAACCGGGACAGGAATCAAAAACATTCAGTACTTC.

This clonotype was found a few times. A far larger clone is just one base off, so this is likely a read error. The chain recombines TRBV6-2 or TRBV6-3 with TRBJ2-7, with D possibly matching TRBD2 (5 bases). The V and J ends lost 4 bases and 7 bases respectively, with 20 bases between them. Germline values: CDR1 MNHEY, CDR2 SVGEGT. There are 15 residues in the CDR3. CDR3: CASSLSPSSYNEQYF. CDR3 sequence (DNA): TGTGCCAGCAGTTTAAGTCCTAGCTCCTACAATGAGCAGTACTTC.

The chain uses TRBV5-1 and TRBJ2-5, with D hard to call. Germline CDR1 is SGHRS and CDR2 is YFSETQ. The CDR3 is made up of 14 amino acids. The ends were cut back, 0 bases at V and 2 bases at J, with 8 bases in the middle. CDR3 amino acids: CASSLVQPQETQYF. CDR3 DNA sequence: TGCGCCAGCAGCTTGGTGCAACCACAAGAGACCCAGTACTTC.

This clonotype has more than one count but fewer than ten. The V call is TRBV19, the J call TRBJ2-7, with a weak D call TRBD1 (6 bases). Per the germline V gene, CDR1 is LNHDA and CDR2 is SQIVND (reference sequence). There are 15 residues in the CDR3. Deletions cut 6 bases from V and 0 bases from J, with 15 bases between. The CDR3 sequence is CASRGRDTSSYEQYF. The CDR3 DNA follows: TGTGCCAGTAGGGGCCGGGACACCTCCTCCTACGAGCAGTACTTC.